Listed below are T cell receptor beta chains from one sample, sequenced in a study of blood T cell repertoires in COVID-19. Method: immunoSEQ multiplex PCR; TCRdb's copy keeps in-frame clones and lacks some. The sample holds under 250,000 clones, less than 90% seen once. Sequencing was done on a sample of peripheral blood. The receptors were gathered from a woman aged 70-85 years with active or convalescent COVID-19. The CDR3 runs from the conserved cysteine through the conserved F or W. D genes are given only for firm matches. Clone size appears in some rows only: once, few, many, or a class for an expanded clone.

TRBJ2-1	TRBV7-8	NA	14	NA	TGTGCCAGCAGCTTCGATGCGGTATACAATGAGCAGTTCTTC	CASSFDAVYNEQFF
TRBJ1-2	TRBV6-2/TRBV6-3	NA	12	NA	TGTGCCAGCAGTCTACAGGGTGAGGGGAGCACCTTC	CASSLQGEGSTF
TRBJ2-7	TRBV27	NA	14	TRBD2	TGTGCCAGCAGTGACGGACTAGCGGGAAACGAGCAGTACTTC	CASSDGLAGNEQYF
TRBJ2-7	TRBV5-1	NA	15	TRBD1	TGCGCCAGCAGCTTGGCGGGACAGGGGGCAGGCGAGCAGTACTTC	CASSLAGQGAGEQYF
TRBJ2-2	TRBV28	NA	16	TRBD1	TGTGCCAGCAGTTTATTTTATGGACAGGGGACCGGGGAGCTGTTTTTT	CASSLFYGQGTGELFF
TRBJ2-2	TRBV5-1	NA	18	TRBD2	TGCGCCAGCAGACGAACTAGCGGGAGGGCCTCGGGGACCGGGGAGCTGTTTTTT	CASRRTSGRASGTGELFF
TRBJ2-1	TRBV9	NA	15	TRBD2	TGTGCCAGCAGCGTAGCGGGGGGGCTTTACAATGAGCAGTTCTTC	CASSVAGGLYNEQFF
TRBJ1-2	TRBV28	NA	14	TRBD1	TGTGCCAGCAGTTTTGGGACAGCTAACTATGGCTACACCTTC	CASSFGTANYGYTF
TRBJ1-2	TRBV9	NA	16	NA	TGTGCCAGCAGCGCTTGGGGGCAGGGAGTAACCTATGGCTACACCTTC	CASSAWGQGVTYGYTF
TRBJ2-1	TRBV5-5	NA	16	TRBD2	TGTGCCAGCAGCCAGGGACTAGCGGGAGGGATCTATGAGCAGTTCTTC	CASSQGLAGGIYEQFF
TRBJ1-4	TRBV29-1	NA	15	NA	TGCAGCGTGGGCCCTGGGGGGACAACTAATGAAAAACTGTTTTTT	CSVGPGGTTNEKLFF
TRBJ1-3	TRBV18	NA	14	TRBD1	TGTGCCAGCTCATTTGACAGGGCTGGAAACACCATATATTTT	CASSFDRAGNTIYF
TRBJ1-2	TRBV29-1	NA	13	TRBD1	TGCAGCGTTGAGGGGACAGGACTCTATGGCTACACCTTC	CSVEGTGLYGYTF
TRBJ1-2	TRBV19	NA	12	TRBD1	TGTGCCACACGGGACAGGGTGAACGGCTACACCTTC	CATRDRVNGYTF
TRBJ2-7	TRBV30	NA	11	NA	TGTGCCTGGGGTCTAACCTACGAGCAGTACTTC	CAWGLTYEQYF
TRBJ1-3	TRBV29-1	NA	14	TRBD1	TGCAGCGTCGCGGGACAGGGCTCTGGAAACACCATATATTTT	CSVAGQGSGNTIYF
TRBJ2-1	TRBV5-1	NA	15	TRBD2	TGCGCCAGCAGCTTTTATAGCGGGGGGGACAATGAGCAGTTCTTC	CASSFYSGGDNEQFF
TRBJ1-4	TRBV5-1	NA	15	NA	TGCGCCAGCAGCGGCTCACAGCAAGATACGGAAAAACTGTTTTTT	CASSGSQQDTEKLFF
TRBJ2-7	TRBV14	NA	16	TRBD1	TGTGCCAGCAGCCAAGGGATAGGGGACAGACCCTACGAGCAGTACTTC	CASSQGIGDRPYEQYF
TRBJ1-1	TRBV5-6	once	15	NA	TGTGCCAGCAGCCTTCCAGGGGCCCGGAGCACTGAAGCTTTCTTT	CASSLPGARSTEAFF
TRBJ1-4	TRBV6-5	NA	16	NA	TGTGCCAGCAGTTACTCGAGGGTCGGAACTAATGAAAAACTGTTTTTT	CASSYSRVGTNEKLFF
TRBJ1-2	TRBV2	NA	11	NA	TGTGCCAGCAGTGAACGGTATGGCTACACCTTC	CASSERYGYTF
TRBJ1-1	TRBV12-3/TRBV12-4	NA	12	NA	TGTGCCAGCAGCAAACAGCACACTGAAGCTTTCTTT	CASSKQHTEAFF
TRBJ1-2	TRBV19	NA	15	TRBD1	TGTGCCAGTAGTTGGCAGGGGGCTGGAAACTATGGCTACACCTTC	CASSWQGAGNYGYTF
TRBJ2-2	TRBV9	NA	16	TRBD2	TGTGCCAGCAGCGTAGGCGGGAGTGGGAACACCGGGGAGCTGTTTTTT	CASSVGGSGNTGELFF
TRBJ2-5	TRBV6-2/TRBV6-3	NA	15	NA	TGTGCCAGCAGCGAACACCTCCCCCAGCAAGAGACCCAGTACTTC	CASSEHLPQQETQYF
TRBJ2-5	TRBV7-9	NA	18	TRBD2	TGTGCCAGCAGCCCGCGGACTAGCGGGGCCCCGGGAGCAGAGACCCAGTACTTC	CASSPRTSGAPGAETQYF
TRBJ2-3	TRBV18	NA	14	TRBD1	TGTGCCAGCTCTCAGACAGGGCCTCAAGATACGCAGTATTTT	CASSQTGPQDTQYF